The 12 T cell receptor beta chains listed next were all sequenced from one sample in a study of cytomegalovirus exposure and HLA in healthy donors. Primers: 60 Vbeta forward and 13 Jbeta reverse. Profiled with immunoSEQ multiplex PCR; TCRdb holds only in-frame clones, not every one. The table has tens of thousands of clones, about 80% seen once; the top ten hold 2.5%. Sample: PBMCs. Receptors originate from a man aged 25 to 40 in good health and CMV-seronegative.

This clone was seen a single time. The CDR3 sequence: CAISPMQGYQETQYF. The DNA of the CDR3 is TGTGCCATCAGCCCAATGCAGGGTTACCAAGAGACCCAGTACTTC. V is TRBV10-3 and J is TRBJ2-5, with D possibly matching TRBD1 (5 bases). CDR1 ENHRY and CDR2 SYGVKD come from the germline V gene. V was cut by 6 bases and J by 0 bases, with 14 bases left in between. The CDR3 is 15 residues long.

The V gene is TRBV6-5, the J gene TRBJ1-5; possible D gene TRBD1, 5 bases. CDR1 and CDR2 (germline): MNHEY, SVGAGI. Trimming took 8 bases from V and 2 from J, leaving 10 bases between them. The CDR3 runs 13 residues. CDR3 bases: TGTGCCAGCGCCGGAGGGGGCAATCAGCCCCAGCATTTT. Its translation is CASAGGGNQPQHF.

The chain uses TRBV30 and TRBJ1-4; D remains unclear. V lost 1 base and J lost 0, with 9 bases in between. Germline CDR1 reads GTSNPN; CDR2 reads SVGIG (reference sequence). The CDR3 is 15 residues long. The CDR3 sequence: CAWSGGLATNEKLFF. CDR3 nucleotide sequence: TGTGCCTGGAGTGGCGGTTTGGCAACTAATGAAAAACTGTTTTTT.

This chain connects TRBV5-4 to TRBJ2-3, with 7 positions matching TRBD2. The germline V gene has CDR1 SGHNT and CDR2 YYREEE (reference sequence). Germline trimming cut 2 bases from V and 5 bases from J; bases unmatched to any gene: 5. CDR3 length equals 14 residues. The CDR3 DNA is TGTGCCAGCAGCTTCAGACTAGCACAAGATACGCAGTATTTT. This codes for CASSFRLAQDTQYF.

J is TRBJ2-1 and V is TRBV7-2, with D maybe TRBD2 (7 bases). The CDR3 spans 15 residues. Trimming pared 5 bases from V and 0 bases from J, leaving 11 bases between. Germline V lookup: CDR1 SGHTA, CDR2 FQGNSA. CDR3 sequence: CASSQGRGSYNEQFF. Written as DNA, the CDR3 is TGTGCCAGCAGCCAGGGGAGGGGCTCCTACAATGAGCAGTTCTTC.

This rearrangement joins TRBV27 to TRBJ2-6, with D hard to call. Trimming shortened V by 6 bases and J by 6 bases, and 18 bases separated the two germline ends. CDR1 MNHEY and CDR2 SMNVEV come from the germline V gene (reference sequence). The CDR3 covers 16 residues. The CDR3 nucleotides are TGTGCCAGCAGCTTCGCGGTCGTTAAAATGGCCAACGTCCTGACTTTC. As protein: CASSFAVVKMANVLTF.

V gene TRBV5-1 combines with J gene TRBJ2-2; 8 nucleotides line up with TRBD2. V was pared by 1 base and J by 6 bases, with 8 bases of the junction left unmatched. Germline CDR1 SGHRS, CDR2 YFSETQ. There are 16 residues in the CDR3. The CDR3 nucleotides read TGCGCCAGCAGCTTGTATAGCGGGACCACGCCCGGGGAGCTGTTTTTT. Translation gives CASSLYSGTTPGELFF.

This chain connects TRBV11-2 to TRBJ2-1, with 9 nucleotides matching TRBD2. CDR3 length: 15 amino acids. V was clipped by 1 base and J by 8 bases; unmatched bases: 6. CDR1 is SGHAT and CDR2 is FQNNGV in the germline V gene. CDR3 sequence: CASSLGSSGSYEQFF. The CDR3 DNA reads TGTGCCAGCAGCTTAGGCAGTAGCGGGAGCTATGAGCAGTTCTTC.

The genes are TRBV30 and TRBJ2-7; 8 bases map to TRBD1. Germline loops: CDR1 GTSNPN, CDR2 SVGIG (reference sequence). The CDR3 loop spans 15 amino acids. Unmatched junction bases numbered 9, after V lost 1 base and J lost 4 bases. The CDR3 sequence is CAWSGKDRGGYEQYF. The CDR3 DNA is TGTGCCTGGAGTGGAAAAGACAGGGGTGGTTACGAGCAGTACTTC.

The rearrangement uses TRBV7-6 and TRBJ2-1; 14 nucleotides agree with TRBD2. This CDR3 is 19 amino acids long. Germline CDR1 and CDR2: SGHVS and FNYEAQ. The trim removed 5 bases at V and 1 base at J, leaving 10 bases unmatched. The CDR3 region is CASSRRLAGGPSSYNEQFF. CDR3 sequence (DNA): TGTGCCAGCAGCCGCCGACTAGCGGGAGGGCCCTCTTCCTACAATGAGCAGTTCTTC.

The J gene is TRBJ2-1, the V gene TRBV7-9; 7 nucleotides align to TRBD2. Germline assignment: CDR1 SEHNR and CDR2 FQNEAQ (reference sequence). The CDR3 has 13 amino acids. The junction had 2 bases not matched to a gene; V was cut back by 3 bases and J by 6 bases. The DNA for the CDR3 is TGTGCCAGCAGCTTCGGGGGGAGCAATGAGCAGTTCTTC. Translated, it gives CASSFGGSNEQFF. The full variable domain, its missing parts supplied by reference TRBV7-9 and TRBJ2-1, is DTGVSQNPRHKITKRGQNVTFRCDPISEHNRLYWYRQTLGQGPEFLTYFQNEAQLEKSRLLSDRFSAERPKGSFSTLEIQRTEQGDSAMYLCASSFGGSNEQFFGPGTRLTVL.

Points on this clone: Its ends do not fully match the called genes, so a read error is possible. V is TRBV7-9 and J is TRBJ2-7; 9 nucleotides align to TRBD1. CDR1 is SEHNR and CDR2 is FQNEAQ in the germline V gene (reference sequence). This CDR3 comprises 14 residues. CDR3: CSSSSSDRGDEQYF. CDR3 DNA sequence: TGTTCCAGCAGCTCCTCGGACAGGGGCGACGAGCAGTACTTC.